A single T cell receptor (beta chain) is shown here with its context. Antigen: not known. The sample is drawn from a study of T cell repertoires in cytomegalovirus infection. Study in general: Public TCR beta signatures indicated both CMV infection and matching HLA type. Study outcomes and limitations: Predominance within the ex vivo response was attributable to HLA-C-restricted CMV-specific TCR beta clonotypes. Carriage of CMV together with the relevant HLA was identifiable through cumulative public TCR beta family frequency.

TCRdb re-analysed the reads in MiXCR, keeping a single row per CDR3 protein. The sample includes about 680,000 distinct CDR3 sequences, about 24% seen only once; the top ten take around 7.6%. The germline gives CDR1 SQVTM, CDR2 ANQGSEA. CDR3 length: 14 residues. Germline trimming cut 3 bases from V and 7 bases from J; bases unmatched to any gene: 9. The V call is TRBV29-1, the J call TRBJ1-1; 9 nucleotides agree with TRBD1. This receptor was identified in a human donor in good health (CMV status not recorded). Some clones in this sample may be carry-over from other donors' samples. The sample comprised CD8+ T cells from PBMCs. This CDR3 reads CSVEGATGGLEAFF. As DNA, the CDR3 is TGCAGCGTTGAGGGAGCGACAGGGGGTCTTGAAGCTTTCTTT.